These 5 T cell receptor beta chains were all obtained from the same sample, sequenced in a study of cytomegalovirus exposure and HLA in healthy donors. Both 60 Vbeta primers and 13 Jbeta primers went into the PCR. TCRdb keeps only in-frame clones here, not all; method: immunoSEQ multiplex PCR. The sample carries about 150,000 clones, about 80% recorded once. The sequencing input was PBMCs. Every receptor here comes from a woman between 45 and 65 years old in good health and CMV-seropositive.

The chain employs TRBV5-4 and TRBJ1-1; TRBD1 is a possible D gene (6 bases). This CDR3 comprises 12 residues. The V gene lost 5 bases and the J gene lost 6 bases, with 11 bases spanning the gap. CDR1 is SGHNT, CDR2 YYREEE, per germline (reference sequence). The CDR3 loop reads CASSTGLAEAFF. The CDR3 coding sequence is TGTGCCAGCAGTACAGGGTTGGCTGAAGCTTTCTTT.

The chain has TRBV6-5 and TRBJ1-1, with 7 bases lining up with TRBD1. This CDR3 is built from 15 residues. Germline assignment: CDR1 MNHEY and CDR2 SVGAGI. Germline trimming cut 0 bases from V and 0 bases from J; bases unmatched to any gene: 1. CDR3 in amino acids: CASSYSGQMNTEAFF. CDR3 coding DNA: TGTGCCAGCAGTTACTCGGGACAGATGAACACTGAAGCTTTCTTT.

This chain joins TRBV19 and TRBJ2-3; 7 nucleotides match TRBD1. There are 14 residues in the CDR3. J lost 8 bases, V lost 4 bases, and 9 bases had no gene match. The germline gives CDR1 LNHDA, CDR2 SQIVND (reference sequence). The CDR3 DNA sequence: TGTGCCAGTAGTAGCAGACAGGGTGTAGCTACGCAGTATTTT. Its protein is CASSSRQGVATQYF.

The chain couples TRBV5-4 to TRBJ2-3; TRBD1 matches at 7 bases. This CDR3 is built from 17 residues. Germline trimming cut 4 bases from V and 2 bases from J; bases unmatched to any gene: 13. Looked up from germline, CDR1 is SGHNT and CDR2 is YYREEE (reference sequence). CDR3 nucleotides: TGTGCCAGCAGCCAACAGGGGTACCCCCCAAACACAGATACGCAGTATTTT. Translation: CASSQQGYPPNTDTQYF.

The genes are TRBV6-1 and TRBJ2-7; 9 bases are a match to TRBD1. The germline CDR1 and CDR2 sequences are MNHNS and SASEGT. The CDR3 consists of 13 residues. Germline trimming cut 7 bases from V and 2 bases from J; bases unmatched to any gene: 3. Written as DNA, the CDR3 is TGTGCCAGCAAAGGACAGGGGCCCTACGAGCAGTACTTC. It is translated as CASKGQGPYEQYF.